The clone carrying this T cell receptor beta chain was seen many times. What it recognizes is unknown. Researchers prepared the TCRbeta library using unique molecular identifiers, the study reports. TCRdb recomputed calls from the PCR reads with MiXCR, one row per CDR3 protein. The table lists hundreds of thousands of distinct CDR3 sequences, about 24% of them singletons. Germline CDR1 reads MDHEN; CDR2 reads SYDVKM. This CDR3 contains 15 residues. The V and J ends lost 3 bases and 4 bases respectively, with 13 bases between them. This record comes from a study of T-cell reconstitution after alpha-beta-depleted transplantation in children. Notes on the study in general: As was reported, about two months after transplant, alpha-beta T cells came from several hundred expanded graft clones. At one year after transplant, newly produced T cells mostly accounted for T-cell counts and diversity. Recipient T cells and thymic progenitors that survived gave rise to the high TCRbeta diversity observed at day 60 in some patients.

This receptor was taken from a female patient under 10 years old who had a stem cell transplant for congenital amegakaryocytic thrombocytopenia, so the T cells may come from the graft donor. The V gene is TRBV28, the J gene TRBJ2-1, with D possibly being TRBD2 (6 bases). Specimen: PBMCs, mostly from graft donor cells, collected 360 days after TCRalphabeta/CD19-depleted stem cell transplant. CDR3 DNA: TGTGCCAGCAGTTTCGGCGGGGATAGTTACAATGAGCAGTTCTTC. Its protein is CASSFGGDSYNEQFF. Together with reference TRBV28 and TRBJ2-1, the CDR3 gives the full variable domain: DVKVTQSSRYLVKRTGEKVFLECVQDMDHENMFWYRQDPGLGLRLIYFSYDVKMKEKGDIPEGYSVSREKKERFSLILESASTNQTSMYLCASSFGGDSYNEQFFGPGTRLTVL.